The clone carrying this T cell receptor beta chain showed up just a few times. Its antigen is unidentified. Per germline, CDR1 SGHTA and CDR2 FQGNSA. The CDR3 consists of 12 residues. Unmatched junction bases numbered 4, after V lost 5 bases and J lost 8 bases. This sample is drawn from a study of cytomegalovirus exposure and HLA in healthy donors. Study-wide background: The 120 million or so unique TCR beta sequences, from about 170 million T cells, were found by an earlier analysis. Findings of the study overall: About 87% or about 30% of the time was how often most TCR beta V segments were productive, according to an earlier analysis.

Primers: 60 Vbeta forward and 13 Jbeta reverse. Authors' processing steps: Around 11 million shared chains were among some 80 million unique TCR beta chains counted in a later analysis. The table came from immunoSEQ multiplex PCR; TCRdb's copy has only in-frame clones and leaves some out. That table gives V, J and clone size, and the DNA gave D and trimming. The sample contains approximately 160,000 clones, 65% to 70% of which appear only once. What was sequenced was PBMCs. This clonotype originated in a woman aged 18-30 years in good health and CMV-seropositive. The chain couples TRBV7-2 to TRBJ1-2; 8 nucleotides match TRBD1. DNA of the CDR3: TGTGCCAGCAGCCTGACAGGGGTCGGCTACACCTTC. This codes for CASSLTGVGYTF.